This T cell receptor beta chain was recovered during a study of T cells in Graves' hyperthyroidism and ophthalmopathy. The source material, RNA transcripts, was used to amplify TCR beta CDR3 regions. The HTBI primer set was used in a first-round RT-PCR of the TCR CDR3. MiXCR, run by TCRdb on the multiplex PCR reads, gives a single entry per CDR3 protein. The table lists over 700,000 distinct CDR3 sequences, 35% to 40% of them singletons, with 7% to 10% in the top ten. General observations from the study: Before onset, ophthalmopathy was predicted by the model a median roughly 6.8 months earlier. The blood repertoire included most of the expanded thyroid clonotypes above 0.001.

If no ophthalmopathy progression occurred within 18 months, Graves' hyperthyroidism was stable. It was around 10 ml of fresh peripheral blood that supplied the PBMCs. This clonotype occurred many times. The antigen is unknown. Sequenced material: blood. The sequence was obtained from a man aged 18 to 29 with Graves' hyperthyroidism.

CDR3 region: CASGASFAGELFF. The CDR3 region has the DNA TGTGCCAGCGGGGCTAGCTTCGCCGGGGAGCTGTTTTTT. This chain links TRBV2 with TRBJ2-2; D tentatively reads TRBD1 or TRBD2 (5 bases each). The CDR3 totals 13 residues. Between the trimmed V and J ends, which lost 8 bases and 6 bases, there was a span of 13 bases. The germline CDR1 and CDR2 sequences are SNHLY and FYNNEI.